These 26 T cell receptor beta chains came from one sample sequenced in a study of human T cells and chemical hapten exposure. Sample time point: patch test 2, 6 weeks after DPC sensitization. The treatment: therapeutic diphenylcyclopropenone sensitization with weekly scalp DPC. TCRdb ran MiXCR on the RACE reads and lists one entry per CDR3 protein. The table shows tens of thousands of distinct CDR3 sequences, with over 9% occurring only once. The sequencing here drew on whole blood, taken in connection with sensitization to the hapten diphenylcyclopropenone (DPC). These receptors came from a man aged 25 to 40 with alopecia areata. Some clones in this sample may be carry-over from other donors' samples.

This clonotype was observed a handful of times. The chain recombines TRBV7-6 with TRBJ1-3, with TRBD1 matching over 11 bases. This CDR3 is 16 amino acids long. The germline CDR1 and CDR2 sequences are SGHVS and FNYEAQ. The trim removed 5 bases at V and 2 bases at J, leaving 5 bases unmatched. The CDR3 DNA reads as TGTGCCAGCAGCCCCGGACAGGGGGCTGCTGGAAACACCATATATTTT. Translated, it gives CASSPGQGAAGNTIYF.

This clonotype was seen ten or more times. The chain couples TRBV18 to TRBJ2-1; 11 bases line up with TRBD1. The V segment lost 2 bases and the J segment 7 bases; nucleotides outside the gene matches: 4. The CDR3 extends over 15 amino acids. The V gene's germline CDR1 is KGHSH and CDR2 LQKENI. The CDR3 DNA reads as TGTGCCAGCTCACCAGGGGACAGGGGGACAAATGAGCAGTTCTTC. Residues: CASSPGDRGTNEQFF.

This clonotype was counted between two and nine times. The V gene is TRBV11-2, the J gene TRBJ1-1; 8 positions match TRBD1. CDR3 length: 13 residues. CDR1 SGHAT and CDR2 FQNNGV come from the germline V gene. V was clipped by 5 bases and J by 11 bases; unmatched bases: 10. The CDR3 here is CASSVGTGGGAFF. CDR3 DNA sequence: TGTGCCAGCAGCGTCGGGACAGGCGGAGGGGCTTTCTTT.

This clonotype was seen ten or more times. The chain uses TRBV29-1 and TRBJ2-5; unclear D gene. The CDR3 is 10 residues long. The germline V and J ends were trimmed by 7 bases and 2 bases, with 5 bases remaining between them. Germline CDR1 SQVTM, CDR2 ANQGSEA. The CDR3, as DNA: TGCAGCGGGGGACAAGAGACCCAGTACTTC. The encoded protein is CSGGQETQYF. Full variable domain (rest looked up from reference TRBV29-1 and TRBJ2-5): SAVISQKPSRDICQRGTSLTIQCQVDSQVTMMFWYRQQPGQSLTLIATANQGSEATYESGFVIDKFPISRPNLTFSTLTVSNMSPEDSSIYLCSGGQETQYFGPGTRLLVL.

This clonotype was seen only a few times. The J gene is TRBJ2-1, the V gene TRBV9, with D maybe TRBD1 (6 bases). Between the trimmed V and J ends, which lost 3 bases and 9 bases, there was a span of 13 bases. This CDR3 spans 13 amino acids. CDR1 and CDR2 (germline): SGDLS, YYNGEE. The CDR3 nucleotides read TGTGCCAGCAGCGGACGACAGGCGGGTGAGCAGTTCTTC. It encodes CASSGRQAGEQFF.

The V call is TRBV29-1, the J call TRBJ2-3; possibly TRBD2 for D (6 bases). V lost 8 bases and J 5 bases, leaving 20 bases between the germline ends. The CDR3 is made up of 14 amino acids. CDR1 SQVTM and CDR2 ANQGSEA come from the germline V gene. The CDR3 reads CSFGQSSDGDTQYF. DNA for the CDR3: TGCAGCTTCGGTCAGTCTAGCGATGGAGATACGCAGTATTTT.

This clonotype came up many times. The chain recombines TRBV11-3 with TRBJ1-1, with 9 bases matching TRBD1. The CDR3 runs to 12 residues. Losses at the gene ends were 4 bases for V and 7 bases for J; bases not matched to a gene: 1. Germline lookup yields CDR1 SGHNT and CDR2 YENEEA. The CDR3 sequence is CASSSGQGEAFF. CDR3 bases: TGTGCCAGCAGCTCGGGACAGGGTGAAGCTTTCTTT.

Ten or more counts support this clonotype. The chain recombines TRBV20-1 with TRBJ2-2; 7 bases fit TRBD1. Trimming took 3 bases from V and 0 from J; bases not matched to a gene: 4. The CDR3 is 15 amino acids. Germline assignment: CDR1 DFQATT and CDR2 SNEGSKA (reference sequence). CDR3: CSASAQGANTGELFF. CDR3 DNA sequence: TGCAGTGCTAGTGCCCAGGGGGCGAACACCGGGGAGCTGTTTTTT.

In its sample, this clonotype was seen many times. The rearrangement joins TRBV6-5 to TRBJ1-1, with D unresolved. This CDR3 contains 13 residues. Per the germline V gene, CDR1 is MNHEY and CDR2 is SVGAGI. V was trimmed by 2 bases and J by 2 bases, leaving 6 bases between them. CDR3 DNA: TGTGCCAGCAGTTACCAGTTAAACACTGAAGCTTTCTTT. It yields the protein CASSYQLNTEAFF.

This clonotype was observed at least ten times. The chain is built from TRBV9 and TRBJ2-7, with 7 bases that match TRBD2. This CDR3 has 15 residues. The V and J ends lost 0 bases and 5 bases, in that order; junction bases with no gene match: 8. Germline V gene data show CDR1 as SGDLS and CDR2 as YYNGEE. This CDR3 reads CASSVAPSGINEQYF. CDR3 bases: TGTGCCAGCAGCGTAGCTCCCAGCGGGATCAACGAGCAGTACTTC.

The CDR3 loop is CASRLRTGSEAFF. The CDR3 region has the DNA TGTGCCAGCAGACTCAGGACAGGTTCCGAAGCTTTCTTT. The chain links TRBV6-2 or TRBV6-3 to TRBJ1-1; 7 bases fit TRBD1. CDR3 length: 13 residues. CDR1 is MNHEY and CDR2 is SVGEGT in the germline V gene. The trim removed 6 bases at V and 8 bases at J, leaving 9 bases unmatched.

This clonotype was found a few times. V is TRBV19 and J is TRBJ1-2; D ambiguous. Trimming shortened V by 5 bases and J by 3 bases, and 4 bases separated the two germline ends. Germline V CDR1 and CDR2: LNHDA, SQIVND (reference sequence). This CDR3 is 11 amino acids long. As DNA, the CDR3 is TGTGCCAGTAGTCAGGACTATGGCTACACCTTC. Amino acids: CASSQDYGYTF.

This clonotype was detected many times. This chain joins TRBV9 and TRBJ2-3, with D perhaps matching TRBD2 (6 bases). V dropped 6 bases and J dropped 2 bases, with 7 bases sitting between them. This CDR3 comprises 12 residues. The germline CDR1 and CDR2 sequences are SGDLS and YYNGEE. The DNA for the CDR3 is TGTGCCAGCATGGGACTCACAGATACGCAGTATTTT. Its translation is CASMGLTDTQYF. The whole variable domain, remainder taken from reference TRBV9 and TRBJ2-3, is DSGVTQTPKHLITATGQRVTLRCSPRSGDLSVYWYQQSLDQGLQFLIQYYNGEERAKGNILERFSAQQFPDLHSELNLSSLELGDSALYFCASMGLTDTQYFGPGTRLTVL.

About this clonotype itself: This may stem from a read error, because a much larger clone lies one nucleotide away. The gene calls are TRBV19 and TRBJ1-1; TRBD1 might be the D (6 bases). This CDR3 contains 14 residues. Germline loops: CDR1 LNHDA, CDR2 SQIVND (reference sequence). V lost 6 bases to trimming and J lost 4 bases, with 15 bases between them. Written as DNA, the CDR3 is TGTGCCAGTAGGGCAGGGGATGAGGCCACTGAAGCTTTCTTT. Translated: CASRAGDEATEAFF.

The rearrangement uses TRBV7-2 and TRBJ2-5; 8 nucleotides agree with TRBD2. Germline CDR1 is SGHTA and CDR2 is FQGNSA. V was clipped by 2 bases and J by 4 bases; unmatched bases: 6. There are 15 residues in the CDR3. The CDR3 loop is CASSLSGLEGETQYF. The CDR3 DNA reads TGTGCCAGCAGCTTATCGGGACTAGAGGGAGAGACCCAGTACTTC.

This clonotype was seen ten or more times. The chain recombines TRBV11-3 with TRBJ2-3, with 8 bases identical to TRBD1. J gave up 0 bases and V 1 base, and 3 bases lay outside the gene matches. Germline V gene lookup returns CDR1 SGHNT and CDR2 YENEEA. The CDR3 runs to 16 residues. The CDR3 DNA sequence: TGTGCCAGCAGCTTAGCCAGGACAGGGAGCACAGATACGCAGTATTTT. Protein product: CASSLARTGSTDTQYF. Looking up the rest from reference TRBV11-3 and TRBJ2-3 gives the full variable domain: EAGVVQSPRYKIIEKKQPVAFWCNPISGHNTLYWYLQNLGQGPELLIRYENEEAVDDSQLPKDRFSAERLKGVDSTLKIQPAELGDSAVYLCASSLARTGSTDTQYFGPGTRLTVL.

This clonotype was picked up many times. The chain combines TRBV6-6 with TRBJ1-1, with 7 bases matching TRBD1. The CDR3 has 15 amino acids. The germline V gene has CDR1 MNHNY and CDR2 SVGAGI (reference sequence). V shed 6 bases and J 1 base; nucleotides not matched to a gene: 8. The CDR3 spells CASRGGTAQNTEAFF. CDR3 in DNA: TGTGCCAGCAGGGGCGGGACAGCACAGAACACTGAAGCTTTCTTT.

This clonotype was counted ten times or more. This chain uses TRBV6-2 or TRBV6-3 with TRBJ2-1, with unresolved D. V was shortened by 7 bases and J by 3 bases, with 10 bases between the two germline ends. Germline V gives CDR1 MNHEY, CDR2 SVGEGT. The CDR3 consists of 13 residues. The CDR3: CASTPSFYNEQFF. The DNA for the CDR3 is TGTGCCAGCACTCCCAGTTTCTACAATGAGCAGTTCTTC.

This sequence joins TRBV18 and TRBJ2-7; a possible D gene is TRBD2 (5 bases). CDR3 size: 16 residues. Trimming took 2 bases from V and 2 from J, leaving 16 bases between them. Germline V lookup: CDR1 KGHSH, CDR2 LQKENI. The CDR3 DNA reads as TGTGCCAGCTCACCAGGCGGAGGAAGTCATGCCTACGAGCAGTACTTC. Encoded protein: CASSPGGGSHAYEQYF.

This clonotype has a handful of counts. The chain recombines TRBV29-1 with TRBJ1-1; D remains unclear. In germline, CDR1 is SQVTM, CDR2 ANQGSEA. The V and J ends lost 3 bases and 5 bases respectively, with 10 bases between them. The CDR3 is 12 amino acids. The CDR3 DNA reads TGCAGCGTTGATAGGGTCGGGACTGAAGCTTTCTTT. Protein: CSVDRVGTEAFF.

This clonotype was counted between two and nine times. The chain uses TRBV29-1 and TRBJ1-4, with TRBD1 as a possible D gene (6 bases). The CDR3 extends over 15 amino acids. V gave up 1 base and J gave up 6 bases, with 15 bases separating them. The germline V gene encodes CDR1 SQVTM and CDR2 ANQGSEA. CDR3 in amino acids: CSVEGAGDEDEKLFF. In DNA form, the CDR3 reads TGCAGCGTTGAAGGGGCAGGGGATGAGGATGAAAAACTGTTTTTT.

The chain recombines TRBV12-3 or TRBV12-4 with TRBJ2-5; no clear D gene. The CDR3 is 14 amino acids. Between the trimmed V and J ends, which lost 3 bases and 5 bases, there was a span of 13 bases. CDR3: CASSFRAPGETQYF. CDR3 bases: TGTGCCAGCAGTTTTAGGGCTCCTGGGGAGACCCAGTACTTC.

This clonotype was picked up many times. The chain employs TRBV11-2 and TRBJ2-5, with 10 bases matching TRBD2. Germline V gene lookup returns CDR1 SGHAT and CDR2 FQNNGV. CDR3 length equals 16 residues. V lost 6 bases to trimming and J lost 5 bases; unmatched junction nucleotides: 12. In DNA form, the CDR3 reads TGTGCCAGCAGGGAGGCCCATGGTAGCGGGAGGGAGACCCAGTACTTC. This sequence encodes CASREAHGSGRETQYF.

In this sample, this clonotype turned up many times. V and J are TRBV30 and TRBJ2-5; tentatively, D is TRBD1 (5 bases). Germline V gene lookup returns CDR1 GTSNPN and CDR2 SVGIG (reference sequence). Trimming pared 3 bases from V and 1 base from J, leaving 12 bases between. The CDR3 is made up of 14 amino acids. CDR3 in amino acids: CAWSRQILQETQYF. In DNA form, the CDR3 reads TGTGCCTGGAGCCGACAGATTCTCCAAGAGACCCAGTACTTC.

Many counts were recorded for this clonotype. The chain carries TRBV29-1 and TRBJ2-3, with D unresolved. This CDR3 has 11 amino acids. V gave up 0 bases and J gave up 3 bases, with 1 base separating them. Germline CDR1 is SQVTM and CDR2 is ANQGSEA. CDR3 DNA sequence: TGCAGCGTTGAAGAGACAGATACGCAGTATTTT. Protein: CSVEETDTQYF.

This clonotype was seen more than once but under ten times. The chain has TRBV11-3 and TRBJ1-1, with 7 bases identical to TRBD1. Trimming cost V 4 bases and J 5 bases; bases outside gene matches: 7. The length of the CDR3 is 14 residues. Germline V lookup: CDR1 SGHNT, CDR2 YENEEA. The CDR3 sequence: CASSSTGLNTEAFF. The DNA of the CDR3 is TGTGCCAGCAGCTCGACAGGGCTCAATACTGAAGCTTTCTTT. Full variable domain (rest looked up from reference TRBV11-3 and TRBJ1-1): EAGVVQSPRYKIIEKKQPVAFWCNPISGHNTLYWYLQNLGQGPELLIRYENEEAVDDSQLPKDRFSAERLKGVDSTLKIQPAELGDSAVYLCASSSTGLNTEAFFGQGTRLTVV.